The clone carrying this TCR beta chain was observed a single time. Its antigen is unknown. This entry belongs to a study of Ad26.COV2.S vaccination and SARS-CoV-2 variants. Findings and caveats of the study: Vaccine recipients posted higher spike-specific TCR breadth than their placebo counterparts. Total T cell responses may have been underestimated by the TCR breadth and depth analyses.

Per germline, CDR1 SGHTA and CDR2 FQGNSA. V was cut by 5 bases and J by 0 bases, with 17 bases left in between. The length of the CDR3 is 18 residues. Clones were read by immunoSEQ multiplex PCR, and TCRdb kept only the in-frame ones, dropping some. The sample contains 400,000 to 500,000 clones, roughly nine tenths of which appear only once. The treatment here: around 19 received Ad26.COV2.S at low or high dose, single or two shots; 5 received placebo; per-sample allocation not given. Vaccine and placebo recipients were sampled on day 63 after the first injection. This sequence originates from a person between 18 and 65 years old who received the Ad26.COV2.S COVID-19 vaccine or a placebo. This chain links TRBV7-2 with TRBJ1-6; tentative D call: TRBD1 (6 bases). The specimen comprised peripheral blood, sampled in a trial of Ad26.COV2.S vaccine versus placebo. The CDR3 spells CASSQWSGASSYNSPLHF. The CDR3 DNA reads as TGTGCCAGCAGCCAATGGTCGGGGGCGAGCTCCTATAATTCACCCCTCCACTTT.